This T cell receptor beta chain was sequenced during a study of blood T cells in healthy people across ages. Study at large: Researchers report that template switching captured about one barcoded beta molecule per two T cells. Study-wide results and limits: There was a strong correlation between TCR beta diversity and naive T cell percentage. Estimates of diversity drawn from one million T cells were considered underestimates.

V lost 2 bases and J lost 11, with 16 bases in between. Germline loops: CDR1 MNHNS, CDR2 SASEGT. CDR3 length: 14 residues. The authors ran a second PCR of about 6 to 11 cycles using a sample-barcoded 5' primer and a J-beta primer mix. Each of the samples gave a minimum of 3 million paired-end reads that contained CDR3. Each CDR3 protein gets one entry after TCRdb re-called the 5' RACE reads with MiXCR. The data hold about 1.8 million distinct CDR3 sequences, with 49% observed a single time. This clonotype has just one count. What it binds is not known. The sequencing input was blood. The chain combines TRBV6-1 with TRBJ2-4; D possibly corresponds to TRBD2 (6 bases). This receptor was identified in a woman aged 40 to 50 in good health. The CDR3 DNA follows: TGTGCCAGCAGTGAATCGGAGGGTAGGTCAGTTCAGTACTTC. This gives the protein CASSESEGRSVQYF.